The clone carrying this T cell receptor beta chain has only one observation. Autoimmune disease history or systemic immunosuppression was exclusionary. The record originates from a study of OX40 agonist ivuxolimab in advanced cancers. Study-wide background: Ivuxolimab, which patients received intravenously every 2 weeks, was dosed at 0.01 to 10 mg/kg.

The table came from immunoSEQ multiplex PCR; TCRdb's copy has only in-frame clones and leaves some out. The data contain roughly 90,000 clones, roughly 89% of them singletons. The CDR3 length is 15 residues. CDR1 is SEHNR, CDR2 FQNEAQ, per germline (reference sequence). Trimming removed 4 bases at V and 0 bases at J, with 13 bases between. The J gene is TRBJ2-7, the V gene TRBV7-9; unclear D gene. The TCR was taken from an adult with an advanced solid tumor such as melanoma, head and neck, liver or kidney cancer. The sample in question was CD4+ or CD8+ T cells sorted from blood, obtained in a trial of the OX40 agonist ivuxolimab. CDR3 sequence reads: CASSSILSRSYEQYF. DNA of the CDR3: TGTGCCAGCAGCTCCATACTTTCTCGCTCCTACGAGCAGTACTTC.